This T cell receptor beta chain originates from a study of regulatory T cells in long-lasting Graves disease. CDR1 and CDR2 from the germline V gene are SGHRS and YFSETQ. Trimming removed 4 bases from V and 0 bases from J, with 8 bases in between. The CDR3 covers 14 residues. At least ten counts were recorded for this clonotype. Both iRepertoire HTBI primers and Arm-PCR of CDR3 regions were used to build the TCR beta libraries. TCRdb used MiXCR to reprocess the multiplex PCR reads, holding one entry per CDR3 protein. The repertoire holds about 200,000 distinct CDR3 sequences, less than 20% seen once, with roughly 10% in the top ten. Time point in this sample: newly diagnosed GD, antithyroid drugs for less than 3 months. Isolated PBMC RNA provided the starting material for the TCR library. This same sample was also taken into another study, of T cells in Graves' hyperthyroidism and ophthalmopathy. That paper notes: During a first-round RT-PCR of the TCR CDR3, the HTBI primer set was used. Most thyroid clonotypes with frequency above 0.001 were detected in blood.

This TCR was recovered from a woman aged 25 to 39 with Graves disease. Sequencing used peripheral blood mononuclear cells (PBMCs), obtained at new diagnosis, from a patient treated with antithyroid drugs. The chain employs TRBV5-1 and TRBJ1-3; weak D call: TRBD1 (6 bases). The DNA of the CDR3 is TGCGCCAGCAGCCAGGACAGCTCTGGAAACACCATATATTTT. This sequence encodes CASSQDSSGNTIYF.